A selection of T cell receptor beta chains follows, all from one sample in a study of blood T cell repertoires in COVID-19. Assay used: immunoSEQ multiplex PCR; TCRdb lists only in-frame clones, some missing. The sample has over 200,000 clones; 82% are singletons. Sequences were obtained from PBMCs or T cells enriched from blood (not recorded which). These receptors were obtained from a man aged 40-50 years who had recovered from COVID-19. Both conserved end residues are part of each CDR3. Each record gives: clone size, V gene, D gene, J gene, CDR3 DNA, CDR3 protein. D genes are given only for firm matches. Expanded clones get a size class; other rows say once, few or many, or leave the size out.

clone size: .; V gene: TRBV18; D gene: TRBD1; J gene: TRBJ1-1; CDR3 DNA: TGTGCCAGCTCCGGGACAGGGGTGAACACTGAAGCTTTCTTT; CDR3 protein: CASSGTGVNTEAFF
clone size: once; V gene: TRBV27; D gene: .; J gene: TRBJ2-3; CDR3 DNA: TGTGCCAGCAGTTTCCTCCCCTTGGGCTACGGATCAGATACGCAGTATTTT; CDR3 protein: CASSFLPLGYGSDTQYF
clone size: .; V gene: TRBV28; D gene: .; J gene: TRBJ2-5; CDR3 DNA: TGTGCCAGCAGTTTAACGGGCCAGGGGGGAGAGACCCAGTACTTC; CDR3 protein: CASSLTGQGGETQYF
clone size: .; V gene: TRBV2; D gene: .; J gene: TRBJ1-1; CDR3 DNA: TGTGCCAGCAGTGGGGAGGGATTACGAGTGAACACTGAAGCTTTCTTT; CDR3 protein: CASSGEGLRVNTEAFF
clone size: .; V gene: TRBV7-2; D gene: .; J gene: TRBJ1-5; CDR3 DNA: TGTGCCAGCAGCTTACCAGGGAGCAATCAGCCCCAGCATTTT; CDR3 protein: CASSLPGSNQPQHF
clone size: .; V gene: TRBV11-2; D gene: .; J gene: TRBJ1-3; CDR3 DNA: TGTGCCAGCAGCTTAACCAGAGGGGGACCGGTGCTGGGAAACACCATATATTTT; CDR3 protein: CASSLTRGGPVLGNTIYF
clone size: .; V gene: TRBV4-2; D gene: TRBD2; J gene: TRBJ2-5; CDR3 DNA: TGTGCCAGCAGCCAAGCCGGGACTAGCGTTCTGGAGACCCAGTACTTC; CDR3 protein: CASSQAGTSVLETQYF
clone size: .; V gene: TRBV10-3; D gene: .; J gene: TRBJ1-4; CDR3 DNA: TGTGCCATCAGTGACAGCGGATTCGGAGATGAAAAACTGTTTTTT; CDR3 protein: CAISDSGFGDEKLFF
clone size: few; V gene: TRBV2; D gene: .; J gene: TRBJ2-2; CDR3 DNA: .; CDR3 protein: CASSSSDRATGELFF
clone size: .; V gene: TRBV28; D gene: .; J gene: TRBJ2-6; CDR3 DNA: TGTGCCAGCAGTTTCGGGGGTGGGGCCAACGTCCTGACTTTC; CDR3 protein: CASSFGGGANVLTF
clone size: .; V gene: TRBV28; D gene: TRBD1; J gene: TRBJ1-1; CDR3 DNA: TGTGCCAGCACCGGACAGGGGAGCACTGAAGCTTTCTTT; CDR3 protein: CASTGQGSTEAFF
clone size: once; V gene: TRBV10-1; D gene: .; J gene: TRBJ1-2; CDR3 DNA: TGCGCCAGCAGTGAGGGACTCCTCTATGGCTACACCTTC; CDR3 protein: CASSEGLLYGYTF
clone size: .; V gene: TRBV4-2; D gene: TRBD1; J gene: TRBJ1-2; CDR3 DNA: TGTGCCAGCAGCCAGACGTCACAGGGGGCGGACTATGGCTACACCTTC; CDR3 protein: CASSQTSQGADYGYTF
clone size: .; V gene: TRBV5-1; D gene: .; J gene: TRBJ1-4; CDR3 DNA: TGCGCCAGCAGCTTATCAGGGAACTCTAATGAAAAACTGTTTTTT; CDR3 protein: CASSLSGNSNEKLFF
clone size: .; V gene: TRBV29-1; D gene: TRBD1; J gene: TRBJ1-1; CDR3 DNA: TGCAGCGATACGGACAGGTACAACACTGAAGCTTTCTTT; CDR3 protein: CSDTDRYNTEAFF
clone size: .; V gene: TRBV29-1; D gene: .; J gene: TRBJ1-1; CDR3 DNA: TGCAGCGTTGAATGGCCAGGGACTGAAGCTTTCTTT; CDR3 protein: CSVEWPGTEAFF
clone size: .; V gene: TRBV5-1; D gene: TRBD1; J gene: TRBJ1-6; CDR3 DNA: TGCGCCAGCAGCGGCGGGACAGGGAATTCACCCCTCCACTTT; CDR3 protein: CASSGGTGNSPLHF
clone size: .; V gene: TRBV5-1; D gene: TRBD1; J gene: TRBJ2-7; CDR3 DNA: TGCGCCAGCAGCTTTACAGGGGACCCCTACGAGCAGTACTTC; CDR3 protein: CASSFTGDPYEQYF
clone size: .; V gene: TRBV28; D gene: .; J gene: TRBJ2-7; CDR3 DNA: TGTGCCAGCAGTTTATGGGGGTTAGGAGGGGAGCAGTACTTC; CDR3 protein: CASSLWGLGGEQYF
clone size: .; V gene: TRBV27; D gene: .; J gene: TRBJ1-6; CDR3 DNA: TGTGCCAGCAAGGGGCGGGGCCCCGGCGGTTCACCCCTCCACTTT; CDR3 protein: CASKGRGPGGSPLHF
clone size: .; V gene: TRBV24-1; D gene: TRBD2; J gene: TRBJ2-3; CDR3 DNA: TGTGCCACCAGTGATTTGATTGCTAGCGGTAGCACAGATACGCAGTATTTT; CDR3 protein: CATSDLIASGSTDTQYF
clone size: .; V gene: TRBV7-6; D gene: .; J gene: TRBJ1-5; CDR3 DNA: TGTGCCAGCAGCGCCGAGGGGGGGCCGCATCAGCCCCAGCATTTT; CDR3 protein: CASSAEGGPHQPQHF
clone size: .; V gene: TRBV11-3; D gene: TRBD1; J gene: TRBJ1-1; CDR3 DNA: TGTGCCAGCAGCGCACACTTACAGGGGTCGGCTTTCTTT; CDR3 protein: CASSAHLQGSAFF
clone size: .; V gene: TRBV4-1; D gene: .; J gene: TRBJ1-6; CDR3 DNA: TGCGCCAGCAGCCTCCAACCGGGGGTCGACTCACCCCTCCACTTT; CDR3 protein: CASSLQPGVDSPLHF
clone size: once; V gene: TRBV10-3; D gene: .; J gene: TRBJ1-1; CDR3 DNA: TGTGCCATCAGTTACCGGGACAATTCTCCCGAAGCTTTCTTT; CDR3 protein: CAISYRDNSPEAFF
clone size: .; V gene: TRBV9; D gene: TRBD1; J gene: TRBJ1-1; CDR3 DNA: TGTGCCAGCAGCGGACAGGGGGAGGGCACTGAAGCTTTCTTT; CDR3 protein: CASSGQGEGTEAFF
clone size: .; V gene: TRBV5-6; D gene: TRBD2; J gene: TRBJ2-2; CDR3 DNA: TGTGCCAGCAGCCGGACTAGCGGGGCGGCCGGGGAGCTGTTTTTT; CDR3 protein: CASSRTSGAAGELFF
clone size: .; V gene: TRBV28; D gene: TRBD2; J gene: TRBJ2-1; CDR3 DNA: TGTGCTTCCGAAGGGCGGGAGAATCAGTTCTTC; CDR3 protein: CASEGRENQFF
clone size: .; V gene: TRBV24-1; D gene: .; J gene: TRBJ2-5; CDR3 DNA: TGTGCCACCAGTGATGCCAGGATCCAAGAGACCCAGTACTTC; CDR3 protein: CATSDARIQETQYF
clone size: .; V gene: TRBV11-2; D gene: TRBD2; J gene: TRBJ2-7; CDR3 DNA: TGTGCCAGCAGCTCGGGGCTAGCGGGGGGGCAACGCTACGAGCAGTACTTC; CDR3 protein: CASSSGLAGGQRYEQYF
clone size: .; V gene: TRBV11-2; D gene: TRBD2; J gene: TRBJ2-7; CDR3 DNA: TGTGCCACTGCGACTAGCGGGAGATACGAGCAGTACTTC; CDR3 protein: CATATSGRYEQYF
clone size: .; V gene: TRBV5-1; D gene: .; J gene: TRBJ2-3; CDR3 DNA: TGCGCCAGCAGCTTCCTGACTAGTTCAGATACGCAGTATTTT; CDR3 protein: CASSFLTSSDTQYF
clone size: .; V gene: TRBV7-2; D gene: .; J gene: TRBJ1-2; CDR3 DNA: TGTGCCAGCAGCTTAACCCGTAGAGCTAACTATGGCTACACCTTC; CDR3 protein: CASSLTRRANYGYTF
clone size: .; V gene: TRBV7-3; D gene: .; J gene: TRBJ2-1; CDR3 DNA: TGTGCCAGCAGCGTTAAAGCAGGAGAGCAGTTCTTC; CDR3 protein: CASSVKAGEQFF
clone size: .; V gene: TRBV7-3; D gene: .; J gene: TRBJ2-3; CDR3 DNA: TGTGCCAGCAGCTTGAGTCAGGGTACAGATACGCAGTATTTT; CDR3 protein: CASSLSQGTDTQYF
clone size: .; V gene: TRBV30; D gene: .; J gene: TRBJ2-5; CDR3 DNA: TGTGCCTGGGACCTAGCGCGAGAGACCCAGTACTTC; CDR3 protein: CAWDLARETQYF
clone size: once; V gene: TRBV7-9; D gene: .; J gene: TRBJ1-1; CDR3 DNA: TGTGCCAGCAGCTTAGAAGCAGGCCTTGAAGCTTTCTTT; CDR3 protein: CASSLEAGLEAFF
clone size: .; V gene: TRBV5-1; D gene: TRBD1; J gene: TRBJ1-1; CDR3 DNA: TGCGCCAGCAGCTTGAGGACAGGATTTCAGAACACTGAAGCTTTCTTT; CDR3 protein: CASSLRTGFQNTEAFF
clone size: .; V gene: TRBV2; D gene: TRBD1; J gene: TRBJ1-5; CDR3 DNA: TGTGCCAGCAGGCCCGGACAGGGGGCGCGTCAGCCCCAGCATTTT; CDR3 protein: CASRPGQGARQPQHF
clone size: .; V gene: TRBV2; D gene: .; J gene: TRBJ2-7; CDR3 DNA: TGTGCCAGCAGGGAAACCCTAGGAGAGCAGTACTTC; CDR3 protein: CASRETLGEQYF
clone size: .; V gene: TRBV24-1; D gene: TRBD2; J gene: TRBJ2-5; CDR3 DNA: TGTGCCACCAGGGGACTAGCGGAAGAGACCCAGTACTTC; CDR3 protein: CATRGLAEETQYF
clone size: few; V gene: TRBV11-2; D gene: TRBD1; J gene: TRBJ1-5; CDR3 DNA: TGTGCCAGCAGCATCGGACAGGGGGGTAGCAATCAGCCCCAGCATTTT; CDR3 protein: CASSIGQGGSNQPQHF
clone size: once; V gene: TRBV5-1; D gene: .; J gene: TRBJ1-2; CDR3 DNA: TGCGCCAGCAGCCTATTTGCCGCGGGGTCAACTTATGGCTACACCTTC; CDR3 protein: CASSLFAAGSTYGYTF
clone size: once; V gene: TRBV28; D gene: TRBD2; J gene: TRBJ2-3; CDR3 DNA: TGTGCCAGCAGTTTGACTAGCGTCACAGATACGCAGTATTTT; CDR3 protein: CASSLTSVTDTQYF
clone size: once; V gene: TRBV19; D gene: TRBD1; J gene: TRBJ1-1; CDR3 DNA: TGTGCCAGTAGTTCCTCCGGGACAGTGAACACTGAAGCTTTCTTT; CDR3 protein: CASSSSGTVNTEAFF
clone size: .; V gene: TRBV4-1; D gene: TRBD2; J gene: TRBJ2-2; CDR3 DNA: TGCGCCAGCAGCCAAAGAGCGGGAGGGCCTCCTGGGGAGCTGTTTTTT; CDR3 protein: CASSQRAGGPPGELFF
clone size: .; V gene: TRBV3-1/TRBV3-2; D gene: .; J gene: TRBJ2-1; CDR3 DNA: TGTGCCAGCAGCACAGGGCCCTTCTCCTACAATGAGCAGTTCTTC; CDR3 protein: CASSTGPFSYNEQFF
clone size: few; V gene: TRBV6-1; D gene: TRBD1; J gene: TRBJ1-4; CDR3 DNA: TGTGCCAGCAGTGAACCGGGACAGGGGAGGTGGAATGAAAAACTGTTTTTT; CDR3 protein: CASSEPGQGRWNEKLFF
clone size: .; V gene: TRBV28; D gene: TRBD1; J gene: TRBJ1-6; CDR3 DNA: TGTGCCAGCAGTCCTCTACAGGGGGCACGCGGTTCACCCCTCCACTTT; CDR3 protein: CASSPLQGARGSPLHF
clone size: few; V gene: TRBV3-1/TRBV3-2; D gene: .; J gene: TRBJ1-1; CDR3 DNA: TGTGCCAGCAGCCGGCGGAGCTACACTGAAGCTTTCTTT; CDR3 protein: CASSRRSYTEAFF
clone size: .; V gene: TRBV15; D gene: .; J gene: TRBJ1-2; CDR3 DNA: TGTGCCACCAGCCGGATACGGGGTGGCTACACCTTC; CDR3 protein: CATSRIRGGYTF